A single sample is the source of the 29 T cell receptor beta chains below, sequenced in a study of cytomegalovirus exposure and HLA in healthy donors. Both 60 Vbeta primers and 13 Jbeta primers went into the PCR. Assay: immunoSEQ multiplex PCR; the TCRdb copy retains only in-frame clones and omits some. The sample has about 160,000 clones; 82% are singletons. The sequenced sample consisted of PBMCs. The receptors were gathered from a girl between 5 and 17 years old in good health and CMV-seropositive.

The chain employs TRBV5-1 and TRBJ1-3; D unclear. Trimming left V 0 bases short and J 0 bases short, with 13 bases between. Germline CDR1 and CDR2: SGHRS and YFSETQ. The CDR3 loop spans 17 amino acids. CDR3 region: CASSLDSGGASGNTIYF. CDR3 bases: TGCGCCAGCAGCTTGGACTCTGGCGGCGCCTCTGGAAACACCATATATTTT. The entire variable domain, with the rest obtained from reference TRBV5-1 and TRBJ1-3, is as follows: KAGVTQTPRYLIKTRGQQVTLSCSPISGHRSVSWYQQTPGQGLQFLFEYFSETQRNKGNFPGRFSGRQFSNSRSEMNVSTLELGDSALYLCASSLDSGGASGNTIYFGEGSWLTVV.

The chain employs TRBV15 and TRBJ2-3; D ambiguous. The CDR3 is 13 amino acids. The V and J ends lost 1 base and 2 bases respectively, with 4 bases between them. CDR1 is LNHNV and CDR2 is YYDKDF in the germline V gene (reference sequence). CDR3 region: CATSRGHTDTQYF. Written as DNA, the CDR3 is TGTGCCACCAGCAGAGGACACACAGATACGCAGTATTTT.

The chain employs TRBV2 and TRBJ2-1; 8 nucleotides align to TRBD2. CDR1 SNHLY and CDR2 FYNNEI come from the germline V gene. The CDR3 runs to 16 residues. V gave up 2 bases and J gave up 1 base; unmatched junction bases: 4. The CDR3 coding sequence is TGTGCCAGCAGTGAAATGTTAGCGGGATCCTACAATGAGCAGTTCTTC. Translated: CASSEMLAGSYNEQFF.

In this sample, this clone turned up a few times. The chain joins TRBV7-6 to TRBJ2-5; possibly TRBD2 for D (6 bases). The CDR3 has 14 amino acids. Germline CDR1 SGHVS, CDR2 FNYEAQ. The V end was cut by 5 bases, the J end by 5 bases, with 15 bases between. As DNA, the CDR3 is TGTGCCAGCAGCCCCGGGATCCGGGGGGAGACCCAGTACTTC. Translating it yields CASSPGIRGETQYF.

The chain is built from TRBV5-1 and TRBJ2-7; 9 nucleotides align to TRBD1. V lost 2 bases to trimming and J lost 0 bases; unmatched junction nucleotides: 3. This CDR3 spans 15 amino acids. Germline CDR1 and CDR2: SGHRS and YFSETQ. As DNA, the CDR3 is TGCGCCAGCAGCTTCCGGACAGGGGCCTCCTACGAGCAGTACTTC. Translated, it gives CASSFRTGASYEQYF.

The CDR3 DNA reads as TGTGCCAGCAGCTCAATCGACAGGGACGAGCAGTACTTC. This encodes CASSSIDRDEQYF. The chain joins TRBV7-2 to TRBJ2-7, with 7 bases aligning to TRBD1. This CDR3 has 13 amino acids. Germline V gene sequence: CDR1 SGHTA, CDR2 FQGNSA. The V segment lost 4 bases and the J segment 5 bases; nucleotides outside the gene matches: 5.

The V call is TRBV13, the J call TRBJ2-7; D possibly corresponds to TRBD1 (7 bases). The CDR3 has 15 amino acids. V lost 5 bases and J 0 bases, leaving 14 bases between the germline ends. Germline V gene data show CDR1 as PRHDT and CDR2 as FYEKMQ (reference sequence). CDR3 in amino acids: CASSPRDSSSYEQYF. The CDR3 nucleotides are TGTGCCAGCAGCCCGCGGGACAGCAGCTCCTACGAGCAGTACTTC.

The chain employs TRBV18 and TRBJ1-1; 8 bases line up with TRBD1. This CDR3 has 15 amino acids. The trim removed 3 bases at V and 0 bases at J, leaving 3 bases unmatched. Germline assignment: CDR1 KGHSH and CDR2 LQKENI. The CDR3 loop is CASSPPGGLNTEAFF. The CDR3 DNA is TGTGCCAGCTCACCCCCAGGGGGCCTGAACACTGAAGCTTTCTTT.

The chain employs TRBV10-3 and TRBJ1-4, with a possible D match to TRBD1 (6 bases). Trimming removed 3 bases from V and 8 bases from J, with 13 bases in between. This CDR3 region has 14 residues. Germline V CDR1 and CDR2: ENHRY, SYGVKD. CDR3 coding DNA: TGTGCCATCAGTGAATACAGGGATGAGGAAAAACTGTTTTTT. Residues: CAISEYRDEEKLFF.

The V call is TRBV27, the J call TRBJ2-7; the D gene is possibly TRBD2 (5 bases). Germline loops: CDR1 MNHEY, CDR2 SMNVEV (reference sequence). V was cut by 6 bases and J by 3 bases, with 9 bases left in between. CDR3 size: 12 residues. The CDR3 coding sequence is TGTGCCAGCAGCCCGGGGAACTACGAGCAGTACTTC. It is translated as CASSPGNYEQYF.

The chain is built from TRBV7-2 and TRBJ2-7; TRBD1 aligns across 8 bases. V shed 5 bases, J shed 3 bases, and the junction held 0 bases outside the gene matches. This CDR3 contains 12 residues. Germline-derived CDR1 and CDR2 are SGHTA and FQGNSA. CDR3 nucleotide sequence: TGTGCCAGCAGCGGGACAGGCTACGAGCAGTACTTC. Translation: CASSGTGYEQYF.

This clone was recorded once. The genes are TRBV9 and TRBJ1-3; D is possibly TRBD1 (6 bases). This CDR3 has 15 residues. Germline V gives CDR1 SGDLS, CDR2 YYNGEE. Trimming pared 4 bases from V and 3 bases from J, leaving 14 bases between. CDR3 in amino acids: CASSPFWGLGNTIYF. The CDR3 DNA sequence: TGTGCCAGCAGCCCTTTTTGGGGGCTTGGAAACACCATATATTTT.

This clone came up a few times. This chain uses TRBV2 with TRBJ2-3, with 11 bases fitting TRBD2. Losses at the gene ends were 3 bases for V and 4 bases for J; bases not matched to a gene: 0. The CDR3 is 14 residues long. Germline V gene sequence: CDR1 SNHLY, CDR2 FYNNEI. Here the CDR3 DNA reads TGTGCCAGCAGTGATAGCGGGGGGGCAGATACGCAGTATTTT. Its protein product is CASSDSGGADTQYF.

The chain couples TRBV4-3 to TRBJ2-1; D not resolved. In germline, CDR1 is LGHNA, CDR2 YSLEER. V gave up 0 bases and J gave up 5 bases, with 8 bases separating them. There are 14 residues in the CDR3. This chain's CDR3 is CASSQDLEDNEQFF. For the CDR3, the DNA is TGCGCCAGCAGCCAAGATCTAGAGGACAATGAGCAGTTCTTC.

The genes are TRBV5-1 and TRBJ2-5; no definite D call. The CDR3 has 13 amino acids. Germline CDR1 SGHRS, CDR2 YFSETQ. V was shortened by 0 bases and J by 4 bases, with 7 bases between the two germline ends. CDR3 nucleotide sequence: TGCGCCAGCAGCTTGGTTTCGGGAGAGACCCAGTACTTC. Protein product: CASSLVSGETQYF.

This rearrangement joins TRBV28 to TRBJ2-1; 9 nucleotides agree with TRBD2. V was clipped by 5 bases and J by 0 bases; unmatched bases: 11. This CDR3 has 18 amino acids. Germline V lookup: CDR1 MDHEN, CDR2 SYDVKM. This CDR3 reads CASSTPEERGDSYNEQFF. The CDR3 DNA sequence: TGTGCCAGCAGTACCCCCGAGGAGCGGGGGGACTCCTACAATGAGCAGTTCTTC.

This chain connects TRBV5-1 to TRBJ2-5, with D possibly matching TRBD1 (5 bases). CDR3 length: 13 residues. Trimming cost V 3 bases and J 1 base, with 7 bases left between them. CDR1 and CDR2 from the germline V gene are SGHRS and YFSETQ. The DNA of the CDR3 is TGCGCCAGCAGCTCTCAGGGCCAAGAGACCCAGTACTTC. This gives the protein CASSSQGQETQYF.

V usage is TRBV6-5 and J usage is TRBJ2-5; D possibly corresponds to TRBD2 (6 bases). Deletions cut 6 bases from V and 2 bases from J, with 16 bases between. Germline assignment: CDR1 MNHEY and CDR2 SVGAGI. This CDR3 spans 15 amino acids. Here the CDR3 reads CASSPRDSPQETQYF. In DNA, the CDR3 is TGTGCCAGCAGCCCCCGGGACTCGCCACAAGAGACCCAGTACTTC.

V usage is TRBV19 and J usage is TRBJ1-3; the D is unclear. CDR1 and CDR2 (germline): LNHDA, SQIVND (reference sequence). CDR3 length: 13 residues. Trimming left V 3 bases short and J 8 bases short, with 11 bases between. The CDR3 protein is CASSIYEGYTIYF. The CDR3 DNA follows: TGTGCCAGTAGTATTTATGAGGGCTACACCATATATTTT.

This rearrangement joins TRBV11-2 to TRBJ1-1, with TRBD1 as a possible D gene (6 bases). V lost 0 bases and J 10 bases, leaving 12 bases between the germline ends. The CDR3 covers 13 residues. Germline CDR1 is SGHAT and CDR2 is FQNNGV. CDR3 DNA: TGTGCCAGCAGCTTAGATACGAGGGGGACAGCTTTCTTT. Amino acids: CASSLDTRGTAFF.

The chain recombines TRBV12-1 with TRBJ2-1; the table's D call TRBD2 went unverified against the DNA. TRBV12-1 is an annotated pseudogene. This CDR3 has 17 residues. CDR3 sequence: CASNDSGSQRWIGEQFF. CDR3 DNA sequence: TGTGCCAGCAACGATAGCGGGAGTCAGAGATGGATCGGTGAGCAGTTCTTC.

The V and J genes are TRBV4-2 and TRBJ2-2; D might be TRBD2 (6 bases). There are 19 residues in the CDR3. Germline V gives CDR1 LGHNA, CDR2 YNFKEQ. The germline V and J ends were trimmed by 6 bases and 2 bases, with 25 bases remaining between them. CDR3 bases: TGTGCCAGCAGTTTTGGGGACTCGCCTACCCCAGATAACACCGGGGAGCTGTTTTTT. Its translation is CASSFGDSPTPDNTGELFF.

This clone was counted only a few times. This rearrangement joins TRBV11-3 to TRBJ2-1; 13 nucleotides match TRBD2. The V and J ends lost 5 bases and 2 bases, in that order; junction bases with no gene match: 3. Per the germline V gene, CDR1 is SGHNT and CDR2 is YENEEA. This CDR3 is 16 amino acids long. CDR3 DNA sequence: TGTGCCAGCAGCACGGGACTAGCGGGGACCTACAATGAGCAGTTCTTC. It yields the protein CASSTGLAGTYNEQFF.

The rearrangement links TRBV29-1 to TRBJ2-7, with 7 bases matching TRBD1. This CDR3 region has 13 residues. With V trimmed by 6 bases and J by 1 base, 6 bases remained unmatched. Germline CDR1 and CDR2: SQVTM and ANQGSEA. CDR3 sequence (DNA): TGCAGCGTCCAAGACAGGGATTCCTACGAGCAGTACTTC. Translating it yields CSVQDRDSYEQYF.

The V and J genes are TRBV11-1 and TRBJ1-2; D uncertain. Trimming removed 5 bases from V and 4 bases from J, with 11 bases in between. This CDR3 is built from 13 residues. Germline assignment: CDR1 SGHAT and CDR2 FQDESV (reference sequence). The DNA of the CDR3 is TGTGCCAGCAGCCTAACAGAGTTCTATGGCTACACCTTC. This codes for CASSLTEFYGYTF.

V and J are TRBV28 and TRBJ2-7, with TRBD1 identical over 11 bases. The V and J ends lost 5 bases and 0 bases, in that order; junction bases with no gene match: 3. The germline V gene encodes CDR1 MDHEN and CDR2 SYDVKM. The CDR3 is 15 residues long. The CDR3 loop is CASSPGTGGSYEQYF. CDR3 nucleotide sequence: TGTGCCAGCAGTCCCGGGACAGGGGGCTCCTACGAGCAGTACTTC.

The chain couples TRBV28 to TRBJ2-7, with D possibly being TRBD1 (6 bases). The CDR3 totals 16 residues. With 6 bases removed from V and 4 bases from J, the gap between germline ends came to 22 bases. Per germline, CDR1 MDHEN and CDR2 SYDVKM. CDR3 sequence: CASRPPWGRFRYEQYF. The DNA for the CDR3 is TGTGCCAGCAGACCCCCCTGGGGGCGCTTCAGGTACGAGCAGTACTTC. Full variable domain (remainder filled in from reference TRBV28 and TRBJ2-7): DVKVTQSSRYLVKRTGEKVFLECVQDMDHENMFWYRQDPGLGLRLIYFSYDVKMKEKGDIPEGYSVSREKKERFSLILESASTNQTSMYLCASRPPWGRFRYEQYFGPGTRLTVT.

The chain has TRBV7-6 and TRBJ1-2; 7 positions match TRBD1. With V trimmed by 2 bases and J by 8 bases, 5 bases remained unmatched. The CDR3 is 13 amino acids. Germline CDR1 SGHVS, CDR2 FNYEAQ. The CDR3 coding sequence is TGTGCCAGCAGCTTAAGTCAGGGGGGAGGCTACACCTTC. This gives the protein CASSLSQGGGYTF. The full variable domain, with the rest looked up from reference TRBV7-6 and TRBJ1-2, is GAGVSQSPRYKVTKRGQDVALRCDPISGHVSLYWYRQALGQGPEFLTYFNYEAQQDKSGLPNDRFSAERPEGSISTLTIQRTEQRDSAMYRCASSLSQGGGYTFGSGTRLTVV.

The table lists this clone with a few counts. CDR3 sequence: CAISESEFRENTIYF. In DNA, the CDR3 is TGTGCCATCAGTGAGTCTGAGTTTCGCGAAAACACCATATATTTT. The V and J genes are TRBV10-3 and TRBJ1-3; unclear D gene. Germline CDR1 ENHRY, CDR2 SYGVKD. There are 15 residues in the CDR3. V gave up 0 bases and J gave up 6 bases, with 12 bases separating them.